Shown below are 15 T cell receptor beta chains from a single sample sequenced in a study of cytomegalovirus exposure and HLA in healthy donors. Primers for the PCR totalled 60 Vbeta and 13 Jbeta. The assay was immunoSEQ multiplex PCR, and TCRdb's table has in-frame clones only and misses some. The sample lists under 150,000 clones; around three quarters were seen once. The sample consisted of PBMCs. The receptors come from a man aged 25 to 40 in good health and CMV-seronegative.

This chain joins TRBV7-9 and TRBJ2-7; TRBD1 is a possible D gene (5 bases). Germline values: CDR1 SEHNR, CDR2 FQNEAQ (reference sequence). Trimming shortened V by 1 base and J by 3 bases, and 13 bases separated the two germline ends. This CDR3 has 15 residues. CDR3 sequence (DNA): TGTGCCAGCAGCTTAGTTAACAGGCCCTACTACGAGCAGTACTTC. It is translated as CASSLVNRPYYEQYF.

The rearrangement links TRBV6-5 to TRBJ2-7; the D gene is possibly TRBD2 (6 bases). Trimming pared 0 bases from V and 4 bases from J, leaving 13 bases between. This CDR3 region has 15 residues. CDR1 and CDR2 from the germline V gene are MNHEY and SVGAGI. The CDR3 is CASSYSLATSYEQYF. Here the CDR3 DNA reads TGTGCCAGCAGTTACTCCCTAGCGACATCTTACGAGCAGTACTTC.

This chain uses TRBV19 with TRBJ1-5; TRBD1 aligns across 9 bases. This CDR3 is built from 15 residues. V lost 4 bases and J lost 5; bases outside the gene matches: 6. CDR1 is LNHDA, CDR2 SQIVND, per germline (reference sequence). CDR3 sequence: CASSRRDREDQPQHF. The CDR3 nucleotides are TGTGCCAGTAGTAGGAGGGACAGGGAGGATCAGCCCCAGCATTTT.

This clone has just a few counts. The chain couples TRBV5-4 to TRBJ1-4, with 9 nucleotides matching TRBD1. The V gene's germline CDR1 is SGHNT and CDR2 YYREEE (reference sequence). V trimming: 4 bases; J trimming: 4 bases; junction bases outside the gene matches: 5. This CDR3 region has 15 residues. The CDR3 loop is CASSAGTGINEKLFF. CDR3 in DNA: TGTGCCAGCAGCGCCGGGACAGGGATTAATGAAAAACTGTTTTTT.

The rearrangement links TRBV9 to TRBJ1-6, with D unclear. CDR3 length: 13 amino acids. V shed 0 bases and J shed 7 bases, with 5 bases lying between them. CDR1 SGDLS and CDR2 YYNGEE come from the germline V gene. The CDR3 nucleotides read TGTGCCAGCAGCGTAGAGCCCAATTCACCCCTCCACTTT. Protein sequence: CASSVEPNSPLHF. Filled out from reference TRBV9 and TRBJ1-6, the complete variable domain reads DSGVTQTPKHLITATGQRVTLRCSPRSGDLSVYWYQQSLDQGLQFLIQYYNGEERAKGNILERFSAQQFPDLHSELNLSSLELGDSALYFCASSVEPNSPLHFGNGTRLTVT.

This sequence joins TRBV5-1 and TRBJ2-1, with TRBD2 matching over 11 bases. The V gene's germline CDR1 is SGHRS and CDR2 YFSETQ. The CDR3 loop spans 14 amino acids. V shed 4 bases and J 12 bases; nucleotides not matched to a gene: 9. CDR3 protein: CASSAGLAGGSQFF. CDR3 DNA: TGCGCCAGCAGCGCGGGGCTAGCGGGAGGTTCGCAGTTCTTC.

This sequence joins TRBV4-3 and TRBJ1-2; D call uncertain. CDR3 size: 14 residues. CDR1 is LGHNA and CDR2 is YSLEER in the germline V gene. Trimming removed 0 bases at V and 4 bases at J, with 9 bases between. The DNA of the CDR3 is TGCGCCAGCAGCCAAGATATAGTACTCTATGGCTACACCTTC. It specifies CASSQDIVLYGYTF.

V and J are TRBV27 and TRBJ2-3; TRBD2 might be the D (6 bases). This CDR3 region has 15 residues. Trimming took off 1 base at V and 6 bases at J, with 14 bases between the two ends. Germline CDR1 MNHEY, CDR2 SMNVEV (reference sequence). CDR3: CASSLYTGAGDTQYF. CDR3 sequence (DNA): TGTGCCAGCAGTTTATACACGGGAGCAGGCGATACGCAGTATTTT.

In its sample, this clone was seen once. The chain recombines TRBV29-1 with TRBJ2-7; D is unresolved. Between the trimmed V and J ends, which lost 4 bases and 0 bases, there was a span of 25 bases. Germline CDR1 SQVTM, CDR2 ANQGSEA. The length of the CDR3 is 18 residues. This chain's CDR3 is CSVGSGHPRSVSSYEQYF. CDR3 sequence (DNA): TGCAGCGTTGGGTCGGGTCACCCCCGCTCCGTTTCCTCCTACGAGCAGTACTTC.

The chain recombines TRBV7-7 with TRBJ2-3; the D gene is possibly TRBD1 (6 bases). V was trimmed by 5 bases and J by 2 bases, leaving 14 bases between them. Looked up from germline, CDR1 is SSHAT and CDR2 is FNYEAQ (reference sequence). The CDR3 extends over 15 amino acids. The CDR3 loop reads CASSPQTGPTDTQYF. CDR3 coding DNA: TGTGCCAGCAGCCCCCAGACAGGCCCCACAGATACGCAGTATTTT.

The CDR3 DNA sequence: TGTGCCAGCAGTGAAAGGGCGGGGCAGGGCGTAACCTACGAGCAGTACTTC. Residues: CASSERAGQGVTYEQYF. The V and J genes are TRBV2 and TRBJ2-7; D may be TRBD2 (6 bases). CDR1 is SNHLY and CDR2 is FYNNEI in the germline V gene. With 2 bases removed from V and 2 bases from J, the gap between germline ends came to 19 bases. The CDR3 is 17 amino acids.

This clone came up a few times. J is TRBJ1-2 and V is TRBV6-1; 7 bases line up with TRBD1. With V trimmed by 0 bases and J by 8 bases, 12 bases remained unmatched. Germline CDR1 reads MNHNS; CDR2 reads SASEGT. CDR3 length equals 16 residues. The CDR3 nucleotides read TGTGCCAGCAGTGAAGCGCAAGGGCAGGGGGTAGGAGGCTACACCTTC. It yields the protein CASSEAQGQGVGGYTF.

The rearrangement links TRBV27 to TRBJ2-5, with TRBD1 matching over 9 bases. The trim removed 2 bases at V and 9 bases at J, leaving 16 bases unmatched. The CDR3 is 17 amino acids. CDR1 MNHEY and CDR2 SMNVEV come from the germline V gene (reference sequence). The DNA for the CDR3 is TGTGCCAGCAGTTTAAACGCGGGACAGGGCTCCGACTGGGCCCAGTACTTC. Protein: CASSLNAGQGSDWAQYF.

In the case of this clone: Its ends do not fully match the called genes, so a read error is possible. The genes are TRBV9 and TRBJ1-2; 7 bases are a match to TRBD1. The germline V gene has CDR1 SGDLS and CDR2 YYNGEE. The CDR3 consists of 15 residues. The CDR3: CASSVDKGAIYGYPF. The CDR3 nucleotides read TGTGCCAGCAGCGTAGATAAGGGGGCGATCTATGGCTACCCCTTC.

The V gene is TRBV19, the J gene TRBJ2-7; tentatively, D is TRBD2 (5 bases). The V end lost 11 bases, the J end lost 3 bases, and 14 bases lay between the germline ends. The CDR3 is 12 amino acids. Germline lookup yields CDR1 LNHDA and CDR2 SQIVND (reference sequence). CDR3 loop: CADSRGCYEQYF. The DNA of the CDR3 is TGTGCCGACTCCCGGGGATGCTACGAGCAGTACTTC.